A selection of T cell receptor beta chains follows, all from one sample in a study of shared clonotypes between healthy human individuals. The table came from immunoSEQ multiplex PCR; TCRdb's copy has only in-frame clones and leaves some out. The sample contains some 2,500,000 clones, approximately 90% of which appear only once. What was sequenced was naive CD4+ T cells from PBMCs. These receptors originate from a man younger than 35 in good health. Some clones in this sample may be carry-over from other donors' samples. CDR3s include the opening cysteine and the closing phenylalanine or tryptophan. The order of the fields is clone size, J gene, D gene, V gene, CDR3 DNA, CDR3 protein. The D gene is left open where the match is weak. The size of a clone is reported for some rows only, either as once, few or many, or as a class for expanded clones.

>-|TRBJ1-4|TRBD1|TRBV29-1
TGCAGCGTCCCCGGGACAGGGAATGAAAAACTGTTTTTT
CSVPGTGNEKLFF
>few|TRBJ1-1|TRBD1|TRBV10-1
TGCGCCAGCAGTGGAATCCGACAGGGGCACAATGAAGCTTTCTTT
CASSGIRQGHNEAFF
>-|TRBJ2-3|-|TRBV2
TGTGCCAACAACGGGTCTCCGCAGTATTTT
CANNGSPQYF
>-|TRBJ1-1|-|TRBV2
TGTGCCAGCCGACCCGACCCAAACACTGAAGCTTTCTTT
CASRPDPNTEAFF
>once|TRBJ1-3|-|TRBV9
TGTGCCAGCAGCCCGGACAGTTTCTCTGGAAACACCATATATTTT
CASSPDSFSGNTIYF
>-|TRBJ2-7|-|TRBV7-8
TGTGCCAGCAGCTTGAGCACCAACTCCTACGAGCAGTACTTC
CASSLSTNSYEQYF
>-|TRBJ2-7|-|TRBV7-3
TGTGCCAGCAGCTCGGACCCTTCCTACGAGCAGTACTTC
CASSSDPSYEQYF
>-|TRBJ2-7|TRBD1|TRBV6-5
TGTGCCAGCAGTTCCGCTAGGACAGGGACTTCCGAGCAGTACTTC
CASSSARTGTSEQYF
>-|TRBJ2-7|-|TRBV9
TGTGCCAGCAGCAAATACCAGGCATCCTACGAGCAGTACTTC
CASSKYQASYEQYF
>-|TRBJ1-2|-|TRBV5-1
TGCGCCAGCAGCTTGGGCAGCTACTATGGCTACACCTTC
CASSLGSYYGYTF
>-|TRBJ1-1|-|TRBV7-2
TGTGCCAGCACCAGGAACACTGAAGCTTTCTTT
CASTRNTEAFF
>once|TRBJ2-2|-|TRBV11-2
TGTGCCAGCAGCTTATCGGGGAACACCGGGGAGCTGTTTTTT
CASSLSGNTGELFF
>-|TRBJ2-7|-|TRBV21-1
TGTGCCAGCAGCGGGCGGACAACTCCATTTTCCTACGAGCAGTACTTC
CASSGRTTPFSYEQYF
>-|TRBJ2-1|TRBD2|TRBV6-1
TGTGCCAGCAGTGCCCCCCGGCCCGGGAGGGCCGTAGATGAGCAGTTCTTC
CASSAPRPGRAVDEQFF
>-|TRBJ2-2|-|TRBV2
TGTGCCAGCAGTTATACAGGCACCGGGGAGCTGTTTTTT
CASSYTGTGELFF
>-|TRBJ2-1|-|TRBV20-1
TGCAGTGCTAGAGGGACTCATGAGCAGTTCTTC
CSARGTHEQFF
>-|TRBJ2-7|-|TRBV10-3
TGTGCCATCAGTCGAGACCCAACCAGCGAGCAGTACTTC
CAISRDPTSEQYF
>-|TRBJ2-3|-|TRBV6-1
TGTGCCAGCACCTTATCCGGGAGCGAGCCAGATACGCAGTATTTT
CASTLSGSEPDTQYF
>-|TRBJ2-7|TRBD1|TRBV19
TGTGCCAGTAGAGCAGGGGGATCCTCCTACGAGCAGTACTTC
CASRAGGSSYEQYF
>once|TRBJ1-2|-|TRBV5-6
TGTGCCAGCATAAGGCGGGAGGGGCGGAATGGCTACACCTTC
CASIRREGRNGYTF
>-|TRBJ2-1|TRBD1|TRBV6-1
TGTGCCAGCAGAACTGAACAGGGGGCCGGCCATGAGCAGTTCTTC
CASRTEQGAGHEQFF
>-|TRBJ1-5|-|TRBV6-1
TGTGCCAGCGGGGGACTTTACAATCAGCCCCAGCATTTT
CASGGLYNQPQHF
>-|TRBJ2-7|TRBD2|TRBV4-2
TGTGCCAGCAGCCAACTTGGGACTAGCGGGAGGAGGCGCTACGAGCAGTACTTC
CASSQLGTSGRRRYEQYF
>-|TRBJ1-5|TRBD1|TRBV4-1
TGCGCCAGCAGCCAACAGGGGGCGAATCAGCCCCAGCATTTT
CASSQQGANQPQHF
>-|TRBJ2-3|-|TRBV11-2
TGTGCCAGCAGCCTCGGAGGTACGCAGTATTTT
CASSLGGTQYF
>-|TRBJ2-1|-|TRBV7-3
TGTGCCAGCAGCTCGGACCGCGTCAAAGGTGATGAGCAGTTCTTC
CASSSDRVKGDEQFF
>-|TRBJ2-3|-|TRBV29-1
TGCAGCGGGGGAGGGGGGAACACAGATACGCAGTATTTT
CSGGGGNTDTQYF
>-|TRBJ2-5|TRBD1|TRBV4-2
TGTGCCAGCAGCCAATGGACAGGGGGCCAGGAGACCCAGTACTTC
CASSQWTGGQETQYF
>-|TRBJ1-4|-|TRBV28
TGTGCCAGCAGTACTCCTGCCGGGACTAATGAAAAACTGTTTTTT
CASSTPAGTNEKLFF
>-|TRBJ1-3|-|TRBV7-9
TGTGCCAGCAGCAGGCAGGAAAACACCATATATTTT
CASSRQENTIYF
>-|TRBJ1-2|-|TRBV5-4
TGTGCCAGCAGCTTGGGAGGCCACAGTAACTATGGCTACACCTTC
CASSLGGHSNYGYTF
>-|TRBJ2-3|TRBD2|TRBV29-1
TGCAGCGTTGAAGCAGGACTAGCGGGAGGCGGAACAGATACGCAGTATTTT
CSVEAGLAGGGTDTQYF
>-|TRBJ2-1|-|TRBV9
TGTGCCAGCAGCGTGTCGGTCGGGAGCTCCTACAATGAGCAGTTCTTC
CASSVSVGSSYNEQFF
>-|TRBJ2-1|TRBD2|TRBV5-6
TGTGCCAGCAGCTCCCCCGGGACTAGCGGGTATTACAATGAGCAGTTCTTC
CASSSPGTSGYYNEQFF
>-|TRBJ2-2|-|TRBV2
TGTGCCACCCAGAGGGGAAGCACCGGGGAGCTGTTTTTT
CATQRGSTGELFF
>-|TRBJ1-1|-|TRBV2
TGTGCCAGCAGTGAATTGGGTGAAGCTTTCTTT
CASSELGEAFF
>-|TRBJ2-5|-|TRBV28
TGTGCCAGCAGTTTAAGTAGGGAGACCCAGTACTTC
CASSLSRETQYF
>once|TRBJ2-3|-|TRBV28
TGTGCCAGCGGGAACAGCCTAGGGGCAGATACGCAGTATTTT
CASGNSLGADTQYF
>-|TRBJ2-7|-|TRBV7-9
TGTGCCAGCAGCCAAAACGGGGCGGGGTTTGACGAGCAGTACTTC
CASSQNGAGFDEQYF
>-|TRBJ1-2|TRBD1|TRBV6-6
TGTGCCAGCAGTGCCGGGACAGGGAGTGGCTACACCTTC
CASSAGTGSGYTF
>-|TRBJ2-7|TRBD1|TRBV9
TGTGCCAGCAGCACGACAGGGGCTAACTACGAGCAGTACTTC
CASSTTGANYEQYF
>-|TRBJ2-1|TRBD2|TRBV6-6
TGTGCCAGCATTAGGGCTAGCGGATACAATGAGCAGTTCTTC
CASIRASGYNEQFF
>-|TRBJ1-5|-|TRBV6-6
TGTGCCAGCAGTTACTCAGCCGGGGAGGGGCGGCCCCAGCATTTT
CASSYSAGEGRPQHF
>few|TRBJ1-5|TRBD1|TRBV9
TGTGCCAGCAGCGTAGTGCACAGGGGGCGGCTCTCCAATCAGCCCCAGCATTTT
CASSVVHRGRLSNQPQHF
>few|TRBJ1-2|TRBD1|TRBV7-9
TGTGCCAGCAGCTTAGCAACGACAGGGTATGGCTACACCTTC
CASSLATTGYGYTF
>-|TRBJ2-3|TRBD2|TRBV27
TGTGCCAGCAGTTTAGCGGGAGGGCCTGGTACGCAGTATTTT
CASSLAGGPGTQYF